This T cell receptor (beta chain) was recorded in a study of T-cell memory formation after mild COVID-19. The overall study: TCR clusters were mostly confined to one donor each.

This clonotype was found a few times. The target antigen is unknown. Overall study findings and caveats: Memory from before infection featured some responding clones, which suggests cross-reactive memory joined. Shrinking CD4+ clones resided mostly in CM and EM, and CD8+ ones in EMRA.

The V gene's germline CDR1 is SGHTA and CDR2 FQGNSA. CDR3 length equals 14 residues. J lost 6 bases, V lost 3 bases, and 5 bases had no gene match. TCRdb fed the 5' RACE reads into MiXCR, producing one record per CDR3 protein. The sample consists of under 250,000 distinct CDR3 sequences, around 8.8% of them appearing once. The receptor was derived from a man in his late teens or twenties who had mild COVID-19 (a few samples of this study predate the infection). Cell type and time point are not known. The J gene is TRBJ1-5, the V gene TRBV7-2; 7 bases fit TRBD1. Source material: PBMCs or a T cell subset sorted from them (not recorded which). The CDR3 DNA reads as TGTGCCAGCAGCTTGCAGGGGGTTGGTCAGCCCCAGCATTTT. Translated: CASSLQGVGQPQHF.